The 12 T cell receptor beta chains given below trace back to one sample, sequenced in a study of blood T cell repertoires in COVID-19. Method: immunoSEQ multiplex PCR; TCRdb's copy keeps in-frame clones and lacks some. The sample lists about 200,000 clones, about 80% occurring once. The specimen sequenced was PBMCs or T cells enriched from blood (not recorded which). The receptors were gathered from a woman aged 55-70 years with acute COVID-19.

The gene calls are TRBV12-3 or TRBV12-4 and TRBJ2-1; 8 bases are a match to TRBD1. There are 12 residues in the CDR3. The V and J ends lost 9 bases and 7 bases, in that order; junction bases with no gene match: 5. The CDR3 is CARGQEGNEQFF. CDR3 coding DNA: TGTGCCAGGGGACAGGAGGGGAATGAGCAGTTCTTC.

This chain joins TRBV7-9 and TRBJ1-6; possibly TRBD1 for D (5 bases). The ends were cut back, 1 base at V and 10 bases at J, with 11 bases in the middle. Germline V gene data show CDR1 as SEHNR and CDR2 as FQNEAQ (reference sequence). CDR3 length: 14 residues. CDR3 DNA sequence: TGTGCCAGCAGCTTAGGCGCAGGGAACTCACCCCTCCACTTT. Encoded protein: CASSLGAGNSPLHF.

Here the CDR3 reads CASSPGVSTDTQYF. The CDR3, as DNA: TGTGCCAGCAGTCCAGGGGTTAGCACAGATACGCAGTATTTT. V is TRBV7-9 and J is TRBJ2-3; weak D call: TRBD1 (6 bases). The CDR3 runs 14 residues. Between the trimmed V and J ends, which lost 6 bases and 0 bases, there was a span of 10 bases. CDR1 and CDR2 from the germline V gene are SEHNR and FQNEAQ (reference sequence).

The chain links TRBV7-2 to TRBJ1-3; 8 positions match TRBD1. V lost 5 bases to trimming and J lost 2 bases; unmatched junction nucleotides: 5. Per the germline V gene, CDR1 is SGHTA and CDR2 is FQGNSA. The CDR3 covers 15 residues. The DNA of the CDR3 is TGTGCCAGCAGCCGTATGACAGGGGCTGGAAACACCATATATTTT. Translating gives CASSRMTGAGNTIYF.

In DNA form, the CDR3 reads TGTGCCAGCAGCCCGTACCCGGGGACAGCGCCCTACGAGCAGTACGTC. This translates into CASSPYPGTAPYEQYV. The V gene is TRBV5-5, the J gene TRBJ2-7; 7 bases line up with TRBD1. Trimming at V came to 4 bases and at J to 2 bases, leaving 12 bases not matched to a gene. The CDR3 runs 16 residues. In germline, CDR1 is SGHKS, CDR2 YYEKEE (reference sequence).

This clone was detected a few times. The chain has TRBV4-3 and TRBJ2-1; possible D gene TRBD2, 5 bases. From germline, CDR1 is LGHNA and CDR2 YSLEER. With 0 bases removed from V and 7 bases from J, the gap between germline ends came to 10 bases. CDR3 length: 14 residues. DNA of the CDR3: TGCGCCAGCAGCCAAGAGGGGAGCCAGAATGAGCAGTTCTTC. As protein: CASSQEGSQNEQFF.

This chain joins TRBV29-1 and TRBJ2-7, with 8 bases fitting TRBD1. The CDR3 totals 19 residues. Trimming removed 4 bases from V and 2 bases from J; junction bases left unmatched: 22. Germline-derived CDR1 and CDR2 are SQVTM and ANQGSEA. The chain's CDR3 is CSVAKGSGGGDLSPYEQYF. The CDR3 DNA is TGCAGCGTTGCGAAGGGTTCAGGGGGCGGAGACCTGAGCCCCTACGAGCAGTACTTC.

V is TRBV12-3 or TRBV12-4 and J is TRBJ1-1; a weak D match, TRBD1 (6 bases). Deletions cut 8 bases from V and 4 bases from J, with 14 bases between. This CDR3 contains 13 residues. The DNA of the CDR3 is TGTGCCAGCGGTGCAGGGGAGAGCACTGAAGCTTTCTTT. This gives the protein CASGAGESTEAFF.

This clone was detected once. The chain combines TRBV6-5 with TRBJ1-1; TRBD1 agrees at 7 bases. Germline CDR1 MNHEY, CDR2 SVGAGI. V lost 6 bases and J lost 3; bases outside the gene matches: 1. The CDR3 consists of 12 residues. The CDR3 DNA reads TGTGCCAGCAGGGGACAGTACACTGAAGCTTTCTTT. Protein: CASRGQYTEAFF.

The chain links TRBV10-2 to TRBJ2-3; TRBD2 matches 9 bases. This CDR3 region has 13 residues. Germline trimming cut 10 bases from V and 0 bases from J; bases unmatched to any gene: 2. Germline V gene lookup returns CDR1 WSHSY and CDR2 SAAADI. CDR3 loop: CATLAGSTDTQYF. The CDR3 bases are TGCGCCACCCTAGCGGGGAGCACAGATACGCAGTATTTT.

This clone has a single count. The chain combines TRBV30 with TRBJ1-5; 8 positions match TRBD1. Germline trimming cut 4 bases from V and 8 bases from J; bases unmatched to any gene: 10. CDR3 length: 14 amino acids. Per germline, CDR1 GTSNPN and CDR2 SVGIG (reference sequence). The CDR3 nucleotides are TGTGCCTGGACCCGCAGGGGGCCAGAAGAGCCCCAGCATTTT. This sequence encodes CAWTRRGPEEPQHF.

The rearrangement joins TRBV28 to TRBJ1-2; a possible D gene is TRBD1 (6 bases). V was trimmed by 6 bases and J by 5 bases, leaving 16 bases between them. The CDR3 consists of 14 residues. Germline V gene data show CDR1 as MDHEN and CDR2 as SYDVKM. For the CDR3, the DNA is TGTGCCAGCAGAACCGGGACAATGAGGTATGGCTACACCTTC. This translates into CASRTGTMRYGYTF.